A single sample gave rise to the 11 T cell receptor beta chains below, sequenced in a study of blood T cell repertoires in COVID-19. TCRdb keeps only in-frame clones here, not all; method: immunoSEQ multiplex PCR. The table shows under 200,000 clones, with roughly nine tenths occurring only once. Sequencing used peripheral blood. All receptors derive from a woman aged 55-69 years with COVID-19, enrolled during active disease.

The rearrangement links TRBV9 to TRBJ1-4; D is perhaps TRBD1 (5 bases). The CDR3 consists of 15 residues. V lost 4 bases, J lost 5 bases, and 15 bases lay in between. Per germline, CDR1 SGDLS and CDR2 YYNGEE. In DNA, the CDR3 is TGTGCCAGCAGCCGAACAGGACACTTAAATGAAAAACTGTTTTTT. It encodes CASSRTGHLNEKLFF.

The chain joins TRBV19 to TRBJ1-2; the D gene is possibly TRBD1 (5 bases). The germline CDR1 and CDR2 sequences are LNHDA and SQIVND (reference sequence). The CDR3 has 13 residues. The ends were cut back, 4 bases at V and 4 bases at J, with 10 bases in the middle. The CDR3 loop reads CASSNTGPYGYTF. As DNA, the CDR3 is TGTGCCAGTAGTAACACAGGTCCCTATGGCTACACCTTC.

This chain connects TRBV9 to TRBJ2-1, with 7 nucleotides matching TRBD2. The germline CDR1 and CDR2 sequences are SGDLS and YYNGEE. This CDR3 comprises 14 residues. Unmatched junction bases numbered 10, after V lost 5 bases and J lost 8 bases. CDR3 sequence (DNA): TGTGCCAGCAGGACGCAACTAGCGTCCGATGAGCAGTTCTTC. Its protein product is CASRTQLASDEQFF.

This clone appeared a single time. The chain joins TRBV6-2 or TRBV6-3 to TRBJ1-6, with 10 bases matching TRBD1. V gave up 0 bases and J gave up 10 bases; unmatched junction bases: 6. This CDR3 has 16 residues. CDR1 is MNHEY and CDR2 is SVGEGT in the germline V gene. The CDR3 DNA is TGTGCCAGCAGTTACTCGCATGGGACAGGGGACTCACCCCTCCACTTT. Protein sequence: CASSYSHGTGDSPLHF.

The chain has TRBV4-2 and TRBJ2-7; D gene ambiguous. With 1 base removed from V and 10 bases from J, the gap between germline ends came to 17 bases. This CDR3 has 14 residues. Germline V lookup: CDR1 LGHNA, CDR2 YNFKEQ. CDR3 region: CASSQAPPAAEQYF. In DNA form, the CDR3 reads TGTGCCAGCAGCCAAGCCCCCCCCGCTGCGGAACAGTACTTC.

The chain employs TRBV30 and TRBJ1-1, with 8 bases identical to TRBD1. The CDR3 covers 14 residues. The V gene end was trimmed by 1 base and the J gene end by 6 bases; junction bases not matched to a gene: 7. Per the germline V gene, CDR1 is GTSNPN and CDR2 is SVGIG (reference sequence). CDR3 protein: CAWSAPDRGAEAFF. DNA of the CDR3: TGTGCCTGGAGTGCACCCGACAGGGGCGCTGAAGCTTTCTTT.

The rearrangement links TRBV19 to TRBJ1-5; D is perhaps TRBD1 (6 bases). CDR1 and CDR2 (germline): LNHDA, SQIVND (reference sequence). CDR3 length equals 16 residues. V was trimmed by 7 bases and J by 2 bases, leaving 18 bases between them. The CDR3 here is CASTLNRVRGNQPQHF. The CDR3 nucleotides read TGTGCCAGTACCTTGAACAGGGTGAGGGGCAATCAGCCCCAGCATTTT. The full variable domain, its missing parts supplied by reference TRBV19 and TRBJ1-5, is DGGITQSPKYLFRKEGQNVTLSCEQNLNHDAMYWYRQDPGQGLRLIYYSQIVNDFQKGDIAEGYSVSREKKESFPLTVTSAQKNPTAFYLCASTLNRVRGNQPQHFGDGTRLSIL.

The chain links TRBV7-6 to TRBJ2-3; D is perhaps TRBD2 (6 bases). Trimming shortened V by 5 bases and J by 1 base, and 16 bases separated the two germline ends. Looked up from germline, CDR1 is SGHVS and CDR2 is FNYEAQ. There are 16 residues in the CDR3. The CDR3 reads CASSTLGGDGTDTQYF. CDR3 nucleotide sequence: TGTGCCAGCAGCACTCTCGGGGGAGACGGCACAGATACGCAGTATTTT.

The chain couples TRBV5-4 to TRBJ2-1; 9 bases are a match to TRBD1. J was trimmed by 6 bases and V by 4 bases; bases with no gene match: 2. The CDR3 is 13 residues long. CDR1 is SGHNT, CDR2 YYREEE, per germline (reference sequence). The CDR3 is CASSPGQGNEQFF. DNA for the CDR3: TGTGCCAGCAGCCCGGGACAGGGCAATGAGCAGTTCTTC.

The rearrangement links TRBV20-1 to TRBJ1-4, with TRBD1 identical over 7 bases. Trimming removed 3 bases from V and 12 bases from J; junction bases left unmatched: 13. Looked up from germline, CDR1 is DFQATT and CDR2 is SNEGSKA (reference sequence). The CDR3 is 14 residues long. DNA for the CDR3: TGCAGTGCTAGTTTACCGGGACAGTACGGGCAACTGTTTTTT. It is translated as CSASLPGQYGQLFF.

CDR3 region: CASSRASGSIGELFF. DNA for the CDR3: TGTGCCAGCAGTCGGGCTAGCGGGAGTATCGGGGAGCTGTTTTTT. The gene calls are TRBV27 and TRBJ2-2; 10 bases line up with TRBD2. V was clipped by 5 bases and J by 7 bases; unmatched bases: 7. CDR1 is MNHEY, CDR2 SMNVEV, per germline (reference sequence). The CDR3 contains 15 residues.